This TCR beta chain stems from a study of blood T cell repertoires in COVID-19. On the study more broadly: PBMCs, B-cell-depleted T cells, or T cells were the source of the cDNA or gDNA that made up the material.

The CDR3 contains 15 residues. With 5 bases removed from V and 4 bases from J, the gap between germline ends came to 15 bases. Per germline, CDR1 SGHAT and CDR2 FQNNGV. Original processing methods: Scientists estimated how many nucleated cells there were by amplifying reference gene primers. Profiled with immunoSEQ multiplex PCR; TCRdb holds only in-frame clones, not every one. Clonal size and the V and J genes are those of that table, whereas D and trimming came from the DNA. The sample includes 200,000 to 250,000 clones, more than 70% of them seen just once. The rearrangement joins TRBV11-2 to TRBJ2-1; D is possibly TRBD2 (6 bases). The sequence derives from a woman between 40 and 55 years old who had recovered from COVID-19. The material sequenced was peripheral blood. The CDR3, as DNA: TGTGCCAGCAGCGTAGCGGTGGAGGGGTACAATGAGCAGTTCTTC. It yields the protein CASSVAVEGYNEQFF.